These 28 T cell receptor beta chains share one sample of origin, sequenced in a study of blood T cell repertoires in COVID-19. This table comes from immunoSEQ multiplex PCR, and its TCRdb copy is limited to in-frame clones, with some not included. The table lists roughly 230,000 clones, roughly nine tenths of them singletons. The sample taken for sequencing was peripheral blood. These receptors originate from a woman between 40 and 50 years old who had recovered from COVID-19.

The V gene is TRBV5-6, the J gene TRBJ2-7, with D possibly being TRBD2 (6 bases). CDR1 and CDR2 (germline): SGHDT, YYEEEE. The V end lost 5 bases, the J end lost 12 bases, and 15 bases lay between the germline ends. The CDR3 has 11 amino acids. Here the CDR3 DNA reads TGTGCCAGCAGTTCACCGGGGGATCGGTACTTC. Amino acids: CASSSPGDRYF.

The V gene is TRBV9, the J gene TRBJ1-4; D unresolved. This CDR3 is 15 amino acids long. Germline V CDR1 and CDR2: SGDLS, YYNGEE. The V gene lost 2 bases and the J gene lost 4 bases, with 12 bases spanning the gap. CDR3 protein: CASSVDGDVNEKLFF. CDR3 in DNA: TGTGCCAGCAGCGTGGACGGGGATGTTAATGAAAAACTGTTTTTT. The full variable domain, completed using reference TRBV9 and TRBJ1-4, is DSGVTQTPKHLITATGQRVTLRCSPRSGDLSVYWYQQSLDQGLQFLIQYYNGEERAKGNILERFSAQQFPDLHSELNLSSLELGDSALYFCASSVDGDVNEKLFFGSGTQLSVL.

The chain carries TRBV19 and TRBJ1-4, with a weak D call TRBD1 (5 bases). The CDR3 runs 15 residues. CDR1 is LNHDA and CDR2 is SQIVND in the germline V gene (reference sequence). The V and J ends lost 6 bases and 2 bases respectively, with 13 bases between them. For the CDR3, the DNA is TGTGCCAGTAGCCGCGGGGACGGCACTAATGAAAAACTGTTTTTT. Amino acids: CASSRGDGTNEKLFF.

This chain links TRBV10-3 with TRBJ1-4; D uncertain. The CDR3 has 13 amino acids. V was shortened by 3 bases and J by 7 bases, with 9 bases between the two germline ends. CDR1 is ENHRY, CDR2 SYGVKD, per germline. The DNA of the CDR3 is TGTGCCATCAGTGAAGCGGATTCTGAAAAACTGTTTTTT. Encoded protein: CAISEADSEKLFF.

On this clone: The junction departs from germline at one end; a sequencing error may be responsible. The chain combines TRBV28 with TRBJ2-2; a possible D gene is TRBD2 (6 bases). Looked up from germline, CDR1 is MDHEN and CDR2 is SYDVKM. The CDR3 runs to 12 residues. CDR3 nucleotides: TGTGCCAGCGGGGGGAACCCCGGGGAGCTGTTTTTT. Translation: CASGGNPGELFF.

The chain recombines TRBV6-5 with TRBJ1-1, with a weak D call TRBD1 (5 bases). This CDR3 region has 13 residues. The V and J ends lost 5 bases and 5 bases respectively, with 12 bases between them. The germline V gene encodes CDR1 MNHEY and CDR2 SVGAGI. The CDR3 reads CASSQNQGTEAFF. The DNA of the CDR3 is TGTGCCAGCAGTCAAAACCAGGGAACTGAAGCTTTCTTT.

The CDR3 here is CASSRGDALYGYTF. CDR3 DNA sequence: TGTGCCAGTAGTAGGGGGGACGCTCTCTATGGCTACACCTTC. V usage is TRBV19 and J usage is TRBJ1-2, with D possibly matching TRBD1 (5 bases). This CDR3 contains 14 residues. Trimming left V 4 bases short and J 4 bases short, with 13 bases between. Germline loops: CDR1 LNHDA, CDR2 SQIVND (reference sequence).

There are a few counts of this clone. The chain employs TRBV4-1 and TRBJ2-7, with D hard to call. Trimming cost V 0 bases and J 5 bases, with 11 bases left between them. The CDR3 spans 14 residues. Germline CDR1 is MGHRA and CDR2 is YSYEKL. Here the CDR3 reads CASSQEQFLDEQYF. CDR3 DNA sequence: TGCGCCAGCAGCCAAGAACAGTTTTTGGACGAGCAGTACTTC.

The CDR3 here is CASSLDSGGYGYTF. The CDR3 bases are TGTGCCAGCAGCTTAGATTCAGGGGGCTATGGCTACACCTTC. The chain links TRBV7-9 to TRBJ1-2; 7 bases are shared with TRBD1. The CDR3 extends over 14 amino acids. Trimming cost V 1 base and J 4 bases; bases outside gene matches: 3. Germline CDR1 is SEHNR and CDR2 is FQNEAQ (reference sequence).

The V and J genes are TRBV4-1 and TRBJ2-7; D is possibly TRBD1 (5 bases). V was pared by 3 bases and J by 2 bases, with 14 bases between. This CDR3 region has 15 residues. The germline V gene has CDR1 MGHRA and CDR2 YSYEKL. The CDR3 coding sequence is TGCGCCAGCAGCCAGGAAACGACAGAGACCTACGAGCAGTACTTC. This translates into CASSQETTETYEQYF.

V usage is TRBV5-6 and J usage is TRBJ1-3, with D unclear. The V gene's germline CDR1 is SGHDT and CDR2 YYEEEE. The CDR3 has 15 residues. Trimming took off 0 bases at V and 0 bases at J, with 7 bases between the two ends. CDR3 in amino acids: CASSLDGSSGNTIYF. As DNA, the CDR3 is TGTGCCAGCAGCTTGGACGGGAGCTCTGGAAACACCATATATTTT.

This clone was detected a few times. V is TRBV7-9 and J is TRBJ1-2, with D hard to call. Trimming pared 5 bases from V and 2 bases from J, leaving 12 bases between. The CDR3 is made up of 14 amino acids. Germline V CDR1 and CDR2: SEHNR, FQNEAQ (reference sequence). DNA for the CDR3: TGTGCCAGCAGCCCCCCAGGTGGGAACTATGGCTACACCTTC. It encodes CASSPPGGNYGYTF.

The chain carries TRBV27 and TRBJ2-5; 8 nucleotides agree with TRBD1. CDR1 MNHEY and CDR2 SMNVEV come from the germline V gene (reference sequence). CDR3 length: 15 amino acids. V was clipped by 2 bases and J by 4 bases; unmatched bases: 6. As DNA, the CDR3 is TGTGCCAGCAGTTTAAGCCTCACAGGGGGAGAGACCCAGTACTTC. This gives the protein CASSLSLTGGETQYF.

The genes are TRBV11-2 and TRBJ2-3, with D perhaps matching TRBD2 (5 bases). The germline V gene has CDR1 SGHAT and CDR2 FQNNGV. The CDR3 extends over 15 amino acids. The V end was cut by 2 bases, the J end by 5 bases, with 14 bases between. In DNA, the CDR3 is TGTGCCAGCAGCTTACAGGAACGCCGGGGAGATACGCAGTATTTT. It is translated as CASSLQERRGDTQYF. The complete variable domain, with remaining parts taken from reference TRBV11-2 and TRBJ2-3, reads EAGVAQSPRYKIIEKRQSVAFWCNPISGHATLYWYQQILGQGPKLLIQFQNNGVVDDSQLPKDRFSAERLKGVDSTLKIQPAKLEDSAVYLCASSLQERRGDTQYFGPGTRLTVL.

The genes are TRBV28 and TRBJ1-2; D not resolved. The CDR3 is made up of 16 amino acids. V was clipped by 6 bases and J by 4 bases, with 21 bases between them. The germline V gene has CDR1 MDHEN and CDR2 SYDVKM. The CDR3 is CASRIGTALHFYGYTF. As DNA, the CDR3 is TGTGCCAGCAGGATTGGAACAGCTCTTCACTTCTATGGCTACACCTTC.

The rearrangement uses TRBV6-5 and TRBJ1-1; 7 bases are shared with TRBD1. The ends lost 0 bases at V and 5 bases at J; junction bases unmatched: 6. The germline gives CDR1 MNHEY, CDR2 SVGAGI. The CDR3 runs 15 residues. CDR3 region: CASSYSKGARTEAFF. CDR3 nucleotides: TGTGCCAGCAGTTACTCGAAGGGGGCACGAACTGAAGCTTTCTTT.

The chain links TRBV11-3 to TRBJ1-1; D might be TRBD1 (5 bases). CDR1 and CDR2 (germline): SGHNT, YENEEA. Trimming pared 5 bases from V and 6 bases from J, leaving 13 bases between. The CDR3 sequence is 13 residues long. The CDR3, as DNA: TGTGCCAGCAGCCATGGGGCAGCCCCTGAAGCTTTCTTT. Its translation: CASSHGAAPEAFF.

There are a few counts of this clone. V gene TRBV7-9 combines with J gene TRBJ2-3; tentative D call: TRBD1 (5 bases). The germline V gene encodes CDR1 SEHNR and CDR2 FQNEAQ (reference sequence). Trimming shortened V by 5 bases and J by 1 base, and 10 bases separated the two germline ends. The CDR3 runs 14 residues. The CDR3, as DNA: TGTGCCAGCAGCGTCAGGGAAGGCACAGATACGCAGTATTTT. Amino acid sequence: CASSVREGTDTQYF.

Only one count was recorded for this clone. The chain couples TRBV5-6 to TRBJ1-2; 7 bases map to TRBD1. Germline CDR1 reads SGHDT; CDR2 reads YYEEEE. J lost 5 bases, V lost 2 bases, and 6 bases had no gene match. There are 14 residues in the CDR3. This CDR3 reads CASSLGTEEYGYTF. The CDR3 coding sequence is TGTGCCAGCAGCTTAGGGACAGAAGAATATGGCTACACCTTC.

Only a few counts were recorded for this clone. The V gene is TRBV4-1, the J gene TRBJ1-3; the match to TRBD1 covers 7 bases. This CDR3 has 15 amino acids. V dropped 8 bases and J dropped 7; count of bases not matched to a gene: 14. Germline CDR1 MGHRA, CDR2 YSYEKL. The CDR3 spells CASQSRGQMVNTIYF. The CDR3 region has the DNA TGCGCCAGCCAGAGTCGGGGACAGATGGTGAACACCATATATTTT.

The rearrangement joins TRBV24-1 to TRBJ2-5; 8 positions agree with TRBD1. Germline V gene lookup returns CDR1 KGHDR and CDR2 SFDVKD. The V segment lost 4 bases and the J segment 5 bases; nucleotides outside the gene matches: 5. This CDR3 region has 14 residues. CDR3 amino acids: CATSDVTGGETQYF. CDR3 DNA sequence: TGTGCCACCAGTGACGTCACAGGGGGGGAGACCCAGTACTTC.

The chain links TRBV7-9 to TRBJ1-1; 8 positions match TRBD1. The CDR3 is made up of 13 amino acids. The V and J ends lost 3 bases and 10 bases, in that order; junction bases with no gene match: 7. Per the germline V gene, CDR1 is SEHNR and CDR2 is FQNEAQ (reference sequence). CDR3 DNA: TGTGCCAGCAGCTTGGAGGACAGGGATGGAGCTTTCTTT. It translates to CASSLEDRDGAFF.

This chain joins TRBV13 and TRBJ1-2; 7 nucleotides agree with TRBD1. The V gene end was trimmed by 5 bases and the J gene end by 8 bases; junction bases not matched to a gene: 8. This CDR3 comprises 13 residues. Germline loops: CDR1 PRHDT, CDR2 FYEKMQ (reference sequence). In DNA, the CDR3 is TGTGCCAGCAGCACCCCGACAGGGAGAGGCTACACCTTC. Protein: CASSTPTGRGYTF.

The chain couples TRBV18 to TRBJ1-2; D is possibly TRBD1 (6 bases). The V gene's germline CDR1 is KGHSH and CDR2 LQKENI. Trimming took 3 bases from V and 1 from J, leaving 12 bases between them. The CDR3 contains 15 residues. CDR3 in amino acids: CASSPPTGFNYGYTF. CDR3 nucleotide sequence: TGTGCCAGCTCACCGCCGACAGGCTTTAACTATGGCTACACCTTC.

This clone was seen once. The rearrangement links TRBV6-1 to TRBJ2-1, with D tentatively TRBD2 (6 bases). CDR3 length: 16 residues. V lost 1 base, J lost 6 bases, and 16 bases lay in between. Germline CDR1 reads MNHNS; CDR2 reads SASEGT. CDR3 DNA sequence: TGTGCCAGCAGTGAAGAGACCGGGACCGGGGGCAATGAGCAGTTCTTC. This gives the protein CASSEETGTGGNEQFF.

The chain has TRBV6-6 and TRBJ2-5, with 8 bases aligning to TRBD1. This CDR3 spans 14 amino acids. The V gene's germline CDR1 is MNHNY and CDR2 SVGAGI (reference sequence). Unmatched junction bases numbered 5, after V lost 4 bases and J lost 4 bases. The CDR3 region has the DNA TGTGCCAGCAGTTTCAGTGGACAGGGAGAGACCCAGTACTTC. Translating gives CASSFSGQGETQYF.

The V and J genes are TRBV29-1 and TRBJ1-2; 8 nucleotides align to TRBD1. The germline CDR1 and CDR2 sequences are SQVTM and ANQGSEA. This CDR3 spans 13 amino acids. Germline trimming cut 7 bases from V and 8 bases from J; bases unmatched to any gene: 12. In DNA form, the CDR3 reads TGCAGCGGTCGGACAGGGAAGGTAGGAGGCTACACCTTC. Translated, it gives CSGRTGKVGGYTF.

This clone was picked up a small number of times. The chain uses TRBV5-4 and TRBJ1-1, with 9 bases fitting TRBD1. J gave up 1 base and V 2 bases, and 3 bases lay outside the gene matches. Germline loops: CDR1 SGHNT, CDR2 YYREEE (reference sequence). This CDR3 has 15 residues. The chain's CDR3 is CASSLQTGGNTEAFF. In DNA form, the CDR3 reads TGTGCCAGCAGCTTACAGACAGGGGGGAACACTGAAGCTTTCTTT.